This T cell receptor (beta chain) comes out of a study of CD8 T cells in ankylosing spondylitis (dated by TCRdb to about 2017). Background for the entire study: The study set out to find disease-linked TCR variants by profiling T cell receptor beta repertoires in ankylosing spondylitis patients and healthy donors. The full study cohort was made up of 25 ankylosing spondylitis patients and about a hundred healthy donors. Peripheral blood samples were taken, and synovial fluid was additionally collected from ankylosing spondylitis patients.

This clonotype showed up just a few times. Its antigen has not been determined. Base qualities are not at hand, and no much larger clone is one base apart. CDR1 and CDR2 were assigned from the germline V gene as SGHRS and YFSETQ. The V and J ends are trimmed by 0 bases and 5 bases, leaving 9 bases between them. From the cysteine up to the phenylalanine, the CDR3 has a length of 14 residues. The kept DNA is CDR3 alone, 42 bases in frame from the first base. The research as a whole found: In peripheral blood, the disease-linked clones were found at relatively low frequencies and had a CD8+ phenotype. Some motif variants had previously been reported in the synovial fluid and blood of reactive arthritis patients, which suggests shared mechanisms of disease initiation. The disease-linked clones were reported to be significantly enriched in matched synovial fluid samples from ankylosing spondylitis patients. A TCR beta motif of several highly homologous amino acid variants appeared characteristic of blood from ankylosing spondylitis patients.

Data came from an Illumina HiSeq 2500. Quantitative 5'-RACE with molecular barcodes was the method used to prepare the TCR beta libraries. In the source study's methods: To identify disease-linked TCR variants, a new computational method was used, one built on a probabilistic model of VDJ rearrangement. In-frame beta chains were kept once TCRdb had trimmed the public reads at Q25 with fastp and called clones with MiXCR. Each entry is one CDR3 protein sequence, shown with its most common DNA and genes. The V and J calls and clone size come from TCRdb's table, not from the authors' own analysis. This sample comprises 350,000 or so distinct CDR3 sequences, under 8.5% of them detected only once. The top ten hold about 15% of the sample.

The sequenced material came from blood, either unsorted or a sorted T cell fraction (not recorded which). The receptor chain draws on TRBV5-1 and TRBJ2-1, with no D gene named confidently. The sequence was collected from a male donor with ankylosing spondylitis. The nucleotides are TGCGCCAGCAGCTTGGGCTCCCTAGACAATGAGCAGTTCTTC. Its coded protein is CASSLGSLDNEQFF. The reference TRBV5-1 and TRBJ2-1 proteins fill in what lies around the CDR3, so the full variable domain reads KAGVTQTPRYLIKTRGQQVTLSCSPISGHRSVSWYQQTPGQGLQFLFEYFSETQRNKGNFPGRFSGRQFSNSRSEMNVSTLELGDSALYLCASSLGSLDNEQFFGPGTRLTVL.